A single sample gave rise to the 17 T cell receptor beta chains below, sequenced in a study of T-cell reconstitution after alpha-beta-depleted transplantation in children listed by TCRdb under 2016. The method behind the library was PCR. Sequencer: Illumina HiSeq 2500. To normalize quantification of the TCRbeta repertoire, the TCR libraries were built with molecular barcoding that relied on unique molecular identifiers. TCRdb reprocessed the public reads (quality trimming at Q25 with fastp, clone calling with MiXCR) and kept in-frame beta chains. Each entry merges the rows of one CDR3 protein and shows their most common DNA and genes. The sample table records about 110,000 distinct CDR3 sequences; almost 6.5% of these occur just once. The ten largest clones represent 20% to 25% of the sample. What this sample's treatment or condition label stands for: allogeneic hematopoietic cell transplantation with graft depleted of TCRalphabeta T cells and CD19 B cells.

This specimen was PBMCs, mostly from graft donor cells, taken 360 days after TCRalphabeta/CD19-depleted stem cell transplant. These receptors were taken from a male patient aged 2-15 years who had a stem cell transplant for acute lymphoblastic leukemia, so the T cells may come from the graft donor.

This sequence joins TRBV6-1 and TRBJ2-1; D unresolved. The CDR3 spans 15 residues. V dropped 6 bases and J dropped 6 bases, with 18 bases sitting between them. CDR1 MNHNS and CDR2 SASEGT come from the germline V gene. CDR3 loop: CASSATPDGLNEQFF. CDR3 coding DNA: TGTGCCAGCAGCGCCACTCCAGACGGCCTCAATGAGCAGTTCTTC.

V is TRBV7-9 and J is TRBJ2-3; possible D gene TRBD1, 6 bases. With 2 bases removed from V and 6 bases from J, the gap between germline ends came to 21 bases. In germline, CDR1 is SEHNR, CDR2 FQNEAQ (reference sequence). The CDR3 consists of 17 residues. DNA of the CDR3: TGTGCCAGCAGCTTAAAAGGGAAGACAGGTAATAAGGATACGCAGTATTTT. Residues: CASSLKGKTGNKDTQYF.

There are a few counts of this clonotype. In DNA, the CDR3 is TGTGCCAGCAGTGCTCCCCCTGGACGGATTCCCTACGAGCAGTACTTC. It yields the protein CASSAPPGRIPYEQYF. This rearrangement joins TRBV28 to TRBJ2-7; D remains ambiguous. V was cut by 5 bases and J by 2 bases, with 19 bases left in between. The CDR3 covers 16 residues. Per the germline V gene, CDR1 is MDHEN and CDR2 is SYDVKM.

There are a few counts of this clonotype. This chain connects TRBV9 to TRBJ2-1, with a possible D match to TRBD2 (6 bases). This CDR3 is 15 amino acids long. Per the germline V gene, CDR1 is SGDLS and CDR2 is YYNGEE. V was shortened by 0 bases and J by 6 bases, with 13 bases between the two germline ends. CDR3 loop: CASSVGTGGANEQFF. CDR3 DNA: TGTGCCAGCAGCGTAGGGACTGGAGGGGCCAATGAGCAGTTCTTC. Full variable domain (missing parts from reference TRBV9 and TRBJ2-1): DSGVTQTPKHLITATGQRVTLRCSPRSGDLSVYWYQQSLDQGLQFLIQYYNGEERAKGNILERFSAQQFPDLHSELNLSSLELGDSALYFCASSVGTGGANEQFFGPGTRLTVL.

This clonotype was picked up many times. The chain is built from TRBV7-2 and TRBJ1-1; possibly TRBD1 for D (5 bases). V lost 2 bases and J lost 7, with 14 bases in between. Germline CDR1 is SGHTA and CDR2 is FQGNSA. The CDR3 contains 14 residues. CDR3 DNA: TGTGCCAGCAGCTTAATCGCAGGGAATGTTGAAGCTTTCTTT. As protein: CASSLIAGNVEAFF.

This clonotype was detected ten times or more. V usage is TRBV12-3 or TRBV12-4 and J usage is TRBJ1-2; D unclear. The CDR3 sequence is 15 residues long. V dropped 3 bases and J dropped 4 bases, with 15 bases sitting between them. The CDR3 DNA reads TGTGCCAGCAGTTTGGCGGGCGGTGAAATCTATGGCTACACCTTC. It is translated as CASSLAGGEIYGYTF.

This clonotype has ten or more counts. The V gene is TRBV7-9, the J gene TRBJ2-2; D gene uncertain. This CDR3 comprises 17 residues. CDR1 SEHNR and CDR2 FQNEAQ come from the germline V gene (reference sequence). Trimming removed 4 bases from V and 0 bases from J, with 15 bases in between. Here the CDR3 reads CASSYPRLGPNTGELFF. In nucleotides, the CDR3 is TGTGCCAGCAGCTATCCCCGGCTAGGACCGAACACCGGGGAGCTGTTTTTT.

This clonotype was seen repeatedly, ten times or more. The chain recombines TRBV6-5 with TRBJ1-1; D is undetermined. The CDR3 spans 15 residues. Germline values: CDR1 MNHEY, CDR2 SVGAGI. Trimming removed 0 bases from V and 4 bases from J, with 12 bases in between. Here the CDR3 reads CASSYSGNDGTEAFF. The CDR3, as DNA: TGTGCCAGCAGTTACTCTGGCAACGACGGCACTGAAGCTTTCTTT.

This clonotype showed up many times. CDR3 sequence reads: CSASATGLTDTQYF. In nucleotides, the CDR3 is TGCAGTGCTAGCGCGACAGGGCTAACAGATACGCAGTATTTT. J is TRBJ2-3 and V is TRBV20-1, with 7 bases lining up with TRBD1. Germline lookup yields CDR1 DFQATT and CDR2 SNEGSKA (reference sequence). The junction had 6 bases not matched to a gene; V was cut back by 3 bases and J by 3 bases. CDR3 size: 14 residues.

This clonotype has ten or more counts. The chain uses TRBV9 and TRBJ1-2; TRBD1 might be the D (5 bases). Per the germline V gene, CDR1 is SGDLS and CDR2 is YYNGEE. Trimming stripped 1 base from V and 0 bases from J, with 16 bases between. This CDR3 is 17 amino acids long. The CDR3 nucleotides read TGTGCCAGCAGCGTAACCGGGACCCCGGGCCCTAACTATGGCTACACCTTC. Protein sequence: CASSVTGTPGPNYGYTF.

Many counts were recorded for this clonotype. J is TRBJ2-1 and V is TRBV18, with D perhaps matching TRBD2 (5 bases). The ends were cut back, 6 bases at V and 2 bases at J, with 23 bases in the middle. CDR1 is KGHSH, CDR2 LQKENI, per germline. The CDR3 is 18 amino acids. The CDR3 DNA sequence: TGTGCCAGCTCGCAGTATGCCCCCGGGAACCTTACCTACAATGAGCAGTTCTTC. Encoded protein: CASSQYAPGNLTYNEQFF.

This clonotype appeared many times. The rearrangement uses TRBV5-1 and TRBJ1-2, with TRBD1 identical over 8 bases. Trimming removed 9 bases from V and 0 bases from J; junction bases left unmatched: 4. Germline CDR1 SGHRS, CDR2 YFSETQ. The CDR3 totals 13 residues. The CDR3 DNA reads TGCGCCACCCGGACAGGGTCTAACTATGGCTACACCTTC. It codes for CATRTGSNYGYTF.

This clonotype showed up many times. The V call is TRBV6-5, the J call TRBJ1-1; D perhaps matches TRBD1 (6 bases). V lost 2 bases to trimming and J lost 5 bases, with 12 bases between them. The CDR3 length is 14 residues. Looked up from germline, CDR1 is MNHEY and CDR2 is SVGAGI. This CDR3 is CASSYRKGGTEAFF. CDR3 DNA sequence: TGTGCCAGCAGTTACCGGAAGGGGGGGACTGAAGCTTTCTTT.

By sample share, this clonotype is hyperexpanded. The chain carries TRBV12-3 or TRBV12-4 and TRBJ2-3; possible D gene TRBD2, 6 bases. Trimming pared 4 bases from V and 2 bases from J, leaving 10 bases between. This CDR3 is 14 amino acids long. The CDR3 DNA reads TGTGCCAGCAGTTCTAGCGCACCCACAGATACGCAGTATTTT. Translated, it gives CASSSSAPTDTQYF.

This clonotype was counted between two and nine times. V usage is TRBV7-9 and J usage is TRBJ2-3; 9 bases match TRBD2. Germline loops: CDR1 SEHNR, CDR2 FQNEAQ (reference sequence). The CDR3 is 15 amino acids. The ends lost 3 bases at V and 8 bases at J; junction bases unmatched: 9. CDR3 sequence (DNA): TGTGCCAGCAGCTTGTTATTAGCGGGAGATCGTACGCAGTATTTT. Translating it yields CASSLLLAGDRTQYF.

CDR3 DNA: TGTGCCTGGAGTGTACTATCTATAAGGAACTATGGCTACACCTTC. Encoded protein: CAWSVLSIRNYGYTF. The chain combines TRBV30 with TRBJ1-2; D is ambiguous. With 0 bases removed from V and 2 bases from J, the gap between germline ends came to 13 bases. Germline V gene data show CDR1 as GTSNPN and CDR2 as SVGIG (reference sequence). The CDR3 totals 15 residues.

A few counts support this clonotype. This sequence joins TRBV6-2 or TRBV6-3 and TRBJ2-1; the match to TRBD2 covers 16 bases. Trimming took 6 bases from V and 8 from J; bases not matched to a gene: 19. The CDR3 consists of 20 residues. Per germline, CDR1 MNHEY and CDR2 SVGEGT. The CDR3 region is CASSLIPGLAGGTQTDEQFF. The DNA of the CDR3 is TGTGCCAGCAGCCTTATCCCGGGACTAGCGGGAGGGACACAAACGGATGAGCAGTTCTTC.